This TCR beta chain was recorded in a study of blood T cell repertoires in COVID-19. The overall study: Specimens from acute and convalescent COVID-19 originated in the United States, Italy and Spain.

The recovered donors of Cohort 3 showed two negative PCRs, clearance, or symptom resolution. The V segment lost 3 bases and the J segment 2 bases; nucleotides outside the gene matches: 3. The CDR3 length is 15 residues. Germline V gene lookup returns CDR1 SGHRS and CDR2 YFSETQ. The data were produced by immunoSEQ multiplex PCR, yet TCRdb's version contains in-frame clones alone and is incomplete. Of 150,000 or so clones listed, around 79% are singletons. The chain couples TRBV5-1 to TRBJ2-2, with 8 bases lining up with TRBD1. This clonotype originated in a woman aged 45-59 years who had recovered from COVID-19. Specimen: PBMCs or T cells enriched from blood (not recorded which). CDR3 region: CASSSGQVNTGELFF. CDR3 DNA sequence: TGCGCCAGCAGCTCGGGACAGGTTAACACCGGGGAGCTGTTTTTT.